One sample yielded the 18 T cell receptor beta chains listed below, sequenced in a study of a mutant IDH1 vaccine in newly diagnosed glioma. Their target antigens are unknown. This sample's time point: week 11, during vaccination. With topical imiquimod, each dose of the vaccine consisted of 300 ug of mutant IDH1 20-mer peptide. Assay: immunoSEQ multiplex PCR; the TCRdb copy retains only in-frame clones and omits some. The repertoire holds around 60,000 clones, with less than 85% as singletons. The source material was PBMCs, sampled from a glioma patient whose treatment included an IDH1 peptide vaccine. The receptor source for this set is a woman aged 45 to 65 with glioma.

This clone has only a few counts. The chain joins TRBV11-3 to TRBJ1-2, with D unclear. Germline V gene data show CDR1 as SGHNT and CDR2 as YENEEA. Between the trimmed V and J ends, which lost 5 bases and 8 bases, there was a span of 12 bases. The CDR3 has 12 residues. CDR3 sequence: CASSNEVRGYTF. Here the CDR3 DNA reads TGTGCCAGCAGCAACGAAGTGAGAGGCTACACCTTC.

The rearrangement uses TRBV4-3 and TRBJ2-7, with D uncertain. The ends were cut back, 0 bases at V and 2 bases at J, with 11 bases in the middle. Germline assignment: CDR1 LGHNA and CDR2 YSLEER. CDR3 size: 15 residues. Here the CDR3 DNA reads TGCGCCAGCAGCCAAGAACCCAAGCCAACCTACGAGCAGTACTTC. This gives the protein CASSQEPKPTYEQYF.

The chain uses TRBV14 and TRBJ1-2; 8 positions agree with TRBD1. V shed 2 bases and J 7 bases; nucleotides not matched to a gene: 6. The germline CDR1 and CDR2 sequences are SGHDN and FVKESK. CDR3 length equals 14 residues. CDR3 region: CASSQTDRAGGYTF. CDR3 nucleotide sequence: TGTGCCAGCAGCCAAACGGACAGGGCAGGTGGCTACACCTTC.

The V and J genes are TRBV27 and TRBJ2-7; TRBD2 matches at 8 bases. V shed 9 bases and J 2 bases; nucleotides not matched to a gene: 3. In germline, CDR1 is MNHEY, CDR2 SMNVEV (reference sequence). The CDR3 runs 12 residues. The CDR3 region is CASGRGAYEQYF. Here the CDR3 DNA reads TGTGCCAGTGGGCGGGGGGCCTACGAGCAGTACTTC.

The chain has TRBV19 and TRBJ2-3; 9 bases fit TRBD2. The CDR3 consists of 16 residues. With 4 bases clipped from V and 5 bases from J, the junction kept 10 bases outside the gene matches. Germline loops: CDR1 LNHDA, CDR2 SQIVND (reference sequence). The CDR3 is CASSKSSGVSEDTQYF. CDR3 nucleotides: TGTGCCAGTAGTAAATCTAGCGGGGTCTCTGAAGATACGCAGTATTTT. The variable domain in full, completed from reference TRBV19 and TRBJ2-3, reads DGGITQSPKYLFRKEGQNVTLSCEQNLNHDAMYWYRQDPGQGLRLIYYSQIVNDFQKGDIAEGYSVSREKKESFPLTVTSAQKNPTAFYLCASSKSSGVSEDTQYFGPGTRLTVL.

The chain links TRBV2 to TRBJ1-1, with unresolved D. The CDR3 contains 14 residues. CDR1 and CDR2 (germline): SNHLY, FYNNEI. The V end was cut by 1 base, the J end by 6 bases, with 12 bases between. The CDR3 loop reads CASSEDPALAEAFF. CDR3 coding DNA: TGTGCCAGCAGTGAAGACCCGGCGCTGGCTGAAGCTTTCTTT.

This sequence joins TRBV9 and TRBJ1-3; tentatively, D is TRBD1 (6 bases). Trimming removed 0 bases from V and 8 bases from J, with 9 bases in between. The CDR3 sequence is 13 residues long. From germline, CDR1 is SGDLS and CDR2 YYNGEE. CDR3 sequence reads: CASSVEGGDTIYF. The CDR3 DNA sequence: TGTGCCAGCAGCGTAGAAGGGGGAGACACCATATATTTT.

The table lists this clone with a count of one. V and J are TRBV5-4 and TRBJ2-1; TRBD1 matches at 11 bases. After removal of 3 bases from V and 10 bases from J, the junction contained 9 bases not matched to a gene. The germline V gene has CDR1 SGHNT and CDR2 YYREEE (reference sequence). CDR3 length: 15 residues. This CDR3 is CASSWGQGVTKEQFF. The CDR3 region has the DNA TGTGCCAGCAGCTGGGGACAGGGGGTCACGAAAGAGCAGTTCTTC.

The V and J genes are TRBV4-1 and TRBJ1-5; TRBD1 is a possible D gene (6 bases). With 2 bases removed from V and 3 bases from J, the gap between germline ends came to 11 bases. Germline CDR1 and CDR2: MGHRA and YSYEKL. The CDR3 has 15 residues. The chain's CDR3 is CASSQIQGFNQPQHF. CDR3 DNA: TGCGCCAGCAGCCAAATACAGGGTTTCAATCAGCCCCAGCATTTT.

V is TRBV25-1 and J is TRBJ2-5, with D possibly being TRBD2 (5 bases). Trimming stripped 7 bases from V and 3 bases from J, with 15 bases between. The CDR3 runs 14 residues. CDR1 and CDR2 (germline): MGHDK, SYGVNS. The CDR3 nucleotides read TGTGCCAGCATTCGAGGAGGAATGGAAGAGACCCAGTACTTC. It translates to CASIRGGMEETQYF.

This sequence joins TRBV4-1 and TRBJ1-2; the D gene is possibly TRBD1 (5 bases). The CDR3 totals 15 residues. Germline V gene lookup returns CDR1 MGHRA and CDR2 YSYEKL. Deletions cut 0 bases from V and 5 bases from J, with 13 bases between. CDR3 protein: CASSQDRQGSYGYTF. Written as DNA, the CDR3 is TGCGCCAGCAGCCAAGATCGGCAGGGTTCTTATGGCTACACCTTC.

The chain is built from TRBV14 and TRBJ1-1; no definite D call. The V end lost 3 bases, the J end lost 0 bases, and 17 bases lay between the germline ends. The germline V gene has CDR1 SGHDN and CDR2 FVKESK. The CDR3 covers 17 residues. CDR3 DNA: TGTGCCAGCAGCCAGACATCTGAGGGCATTATGAACACTGAAGCTTTCTTT. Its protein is CASSQTSEGIMNTEAFF.

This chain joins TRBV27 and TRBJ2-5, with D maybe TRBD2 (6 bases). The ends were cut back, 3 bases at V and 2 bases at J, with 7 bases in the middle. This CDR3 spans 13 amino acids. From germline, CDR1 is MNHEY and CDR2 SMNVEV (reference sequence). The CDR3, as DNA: TGTGCCAGCAGTTTCCGGGGGCAAGAGACCCAGTACTTC. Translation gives CASSFRGQETQYF.

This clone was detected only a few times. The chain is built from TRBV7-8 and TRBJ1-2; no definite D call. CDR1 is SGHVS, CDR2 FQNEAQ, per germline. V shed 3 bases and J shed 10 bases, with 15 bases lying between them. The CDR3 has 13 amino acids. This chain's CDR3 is CASSFTAVLAYTF. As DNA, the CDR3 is TGTGCCAGCAGCTTTACCGCAGTGCTGGCCTACACCTTC.

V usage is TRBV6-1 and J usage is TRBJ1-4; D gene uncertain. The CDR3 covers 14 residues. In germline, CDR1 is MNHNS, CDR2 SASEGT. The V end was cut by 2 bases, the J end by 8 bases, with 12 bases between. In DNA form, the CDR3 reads TGTGCCAGCAGTGAACTAAGTCGGGAGGAAAAACTGTTTTTT. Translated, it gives CASSELSREEKLFF.

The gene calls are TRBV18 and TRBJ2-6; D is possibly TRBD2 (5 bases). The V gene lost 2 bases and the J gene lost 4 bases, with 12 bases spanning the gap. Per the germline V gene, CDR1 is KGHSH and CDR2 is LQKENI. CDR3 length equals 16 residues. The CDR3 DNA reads TGTGCCAGCTCACCAACAGCGGCTAGGGGGGCCAACGTCCTGACTTTC. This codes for CASSPTAARGANVLTF.

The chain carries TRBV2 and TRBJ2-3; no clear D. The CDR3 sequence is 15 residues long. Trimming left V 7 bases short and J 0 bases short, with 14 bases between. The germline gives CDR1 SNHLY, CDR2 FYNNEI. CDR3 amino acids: CASTDLTHSTDTQYF. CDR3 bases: TGTGCCAGCACCGACTTGACCCATAGCACAGATACGCAGTATTTT. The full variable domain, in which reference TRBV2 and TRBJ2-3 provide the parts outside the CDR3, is EPEVTQTPSHQVTQMGQEVILRCVPISNHLYFYWYRQILGQKVEFLVSFYNNEISEKSEIFDDQFSVERPDGSNFTLKIRSTKLEDSAMYFCASTDLTHSTDTQYFGPGTRLTVL.

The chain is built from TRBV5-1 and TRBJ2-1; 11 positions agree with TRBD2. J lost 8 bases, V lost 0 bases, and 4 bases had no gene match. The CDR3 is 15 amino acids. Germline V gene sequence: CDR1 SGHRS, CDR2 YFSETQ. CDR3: CASSLGLAGGHEQFF. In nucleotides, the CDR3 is TGCGCCAGCAGCTTGGGCTTAGCGGGGGGGCATGAGCAGTTCTTC.